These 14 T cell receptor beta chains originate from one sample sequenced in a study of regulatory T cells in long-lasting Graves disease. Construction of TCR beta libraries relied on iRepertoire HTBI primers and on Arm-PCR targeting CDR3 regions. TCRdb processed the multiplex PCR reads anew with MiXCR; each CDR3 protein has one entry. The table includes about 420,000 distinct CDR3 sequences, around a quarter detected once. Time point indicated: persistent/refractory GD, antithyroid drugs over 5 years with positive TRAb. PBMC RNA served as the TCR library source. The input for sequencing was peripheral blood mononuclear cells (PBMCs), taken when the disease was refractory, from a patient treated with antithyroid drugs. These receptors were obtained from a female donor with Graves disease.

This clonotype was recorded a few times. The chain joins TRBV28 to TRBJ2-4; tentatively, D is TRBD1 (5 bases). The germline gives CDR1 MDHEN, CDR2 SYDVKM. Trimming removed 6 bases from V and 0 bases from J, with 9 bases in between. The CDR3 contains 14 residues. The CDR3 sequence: CASSPQGAKNIQYF. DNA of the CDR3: TGTGCCAGCAGCCCCCAGGGAGCCAAAAACATTCAGTACTTC. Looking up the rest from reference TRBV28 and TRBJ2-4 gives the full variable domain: DVKVTQSSRYLVKRTGEKVFLECVQDMDHENMFWYRQDPGLGLRLIYFSYDVKMKEKGDIPEGYSVSREKKERFSLILESASTNQTSMYLCASSPQGAKNIQYFGAGTRLSVL.

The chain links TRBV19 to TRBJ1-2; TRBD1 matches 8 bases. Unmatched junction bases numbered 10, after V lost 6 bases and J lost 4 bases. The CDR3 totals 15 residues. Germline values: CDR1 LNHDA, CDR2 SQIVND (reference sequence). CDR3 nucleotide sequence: TGTGCCAGTAGGGTCCAGGGGGCCGGTTTCTATGGCTACACCTTC. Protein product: CASRVQGAGFYGYTF.

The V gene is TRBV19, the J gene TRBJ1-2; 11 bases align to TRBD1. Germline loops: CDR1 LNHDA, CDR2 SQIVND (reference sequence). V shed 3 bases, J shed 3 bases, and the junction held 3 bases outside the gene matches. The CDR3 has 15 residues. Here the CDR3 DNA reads TGTGCCAGTAGTATCGGACAGGGGGCATACTATGGCTACACCTTC. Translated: CASSIGQGAYYGYTF.

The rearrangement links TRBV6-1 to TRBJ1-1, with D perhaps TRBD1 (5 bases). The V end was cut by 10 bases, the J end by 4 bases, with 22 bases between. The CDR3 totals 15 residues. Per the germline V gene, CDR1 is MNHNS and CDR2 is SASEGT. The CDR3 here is CATRTSGLGVTEAFF. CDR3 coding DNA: TGTGCCACAAGGACAAGCGGCCTAGGGGTCACTGAAGCTTTCTTT.

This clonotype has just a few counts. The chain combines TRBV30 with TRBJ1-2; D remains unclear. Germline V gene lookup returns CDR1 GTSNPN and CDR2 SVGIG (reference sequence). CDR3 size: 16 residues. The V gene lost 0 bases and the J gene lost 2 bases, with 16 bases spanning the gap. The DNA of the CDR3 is TGTGCCTGGAGTGTACGTATTAATGCTGACAACTATGGCTACACCTTC. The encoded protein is CAWSVRINADNYGYTF.

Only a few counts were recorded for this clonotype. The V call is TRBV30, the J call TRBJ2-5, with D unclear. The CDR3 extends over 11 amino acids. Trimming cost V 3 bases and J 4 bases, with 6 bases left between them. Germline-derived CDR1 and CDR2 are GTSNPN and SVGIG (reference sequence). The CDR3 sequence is CAWSPVETQYF. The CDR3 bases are TGTGCCTGGAGCCCAGTAGAGACCCAGTACTTC.

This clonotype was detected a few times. The DNA for the CDR3 is TGTGCCAGCAGTTACGCCAGGAGGCATTCACCCCTCCACTTT. This codes for CASSYARRHSPLHF. The rearrangement uses TRBV6-5 and TRBJ1-6; no clear D. The germline V gene has CDR1 MNHEY and CDR2 SVGAGI. V lost 2 bases, J lost 8 bases, and 10 bases lay in between. This CDR3 has 14 residues.

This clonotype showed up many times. CDR3 sequence: CASRPGTMNTEAFF. For the CDR3, the DNA is TGTGCCAGCAGACCCGGAACGATGAACACTGAAGCTTTCTTT. This chain links TRBV7-8 with TRBJ1-1; D unclear. Trimming shortened V by 6 bases and J by 0 bases, and 11 bases separated the two germline ends. Germline CDR1 SGHVS, CDR2 FQNEAQ. This CDR3 spans 14 amino acids.

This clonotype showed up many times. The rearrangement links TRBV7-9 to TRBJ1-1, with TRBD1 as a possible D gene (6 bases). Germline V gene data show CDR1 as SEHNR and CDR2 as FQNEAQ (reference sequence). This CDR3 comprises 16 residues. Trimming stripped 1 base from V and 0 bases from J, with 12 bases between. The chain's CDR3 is CASSLGSGGMNTEAFF. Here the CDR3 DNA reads TGTGCCAGCAGCTTAGGTTCGGGGGGCATGAACACTGAAGCTTTCTTT.

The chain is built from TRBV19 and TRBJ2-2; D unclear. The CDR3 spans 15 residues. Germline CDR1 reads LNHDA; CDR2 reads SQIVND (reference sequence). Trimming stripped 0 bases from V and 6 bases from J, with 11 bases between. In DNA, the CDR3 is TGTGCCAGTAGTATAGATTTTCAGGTTCCCGGGGAGCTGTTTTTT. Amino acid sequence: CASSIDFQVPGELFF.

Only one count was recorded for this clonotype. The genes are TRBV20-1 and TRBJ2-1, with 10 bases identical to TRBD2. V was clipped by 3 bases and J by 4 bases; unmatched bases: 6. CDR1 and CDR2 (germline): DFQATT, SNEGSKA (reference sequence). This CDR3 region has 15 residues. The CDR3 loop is CSARDLAGVYNEQFF. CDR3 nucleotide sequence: TGCAGTGCTAGGGATCTAGCGGGAGTTTACAATGAGCAGTTCTTC.

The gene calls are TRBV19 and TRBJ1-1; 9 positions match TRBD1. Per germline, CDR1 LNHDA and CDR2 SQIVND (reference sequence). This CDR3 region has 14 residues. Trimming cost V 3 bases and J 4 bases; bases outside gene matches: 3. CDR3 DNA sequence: TGTGCCAGTAGTATGGACAGGGGCACCACTGAAGCTTTCTTT. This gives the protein CASSMDRGTTEAFF. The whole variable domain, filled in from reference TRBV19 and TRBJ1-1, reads DGGITQSPKYLFRKEGQNVTLSCEQNLNHDAMYWYRQDPGQGLRLIYYSQIVNDFQKGDIAEGYSVSREKKESFPLTVTSAQKNPTAFYLCASSMDRGTTEAFFGQGTRLTVV.

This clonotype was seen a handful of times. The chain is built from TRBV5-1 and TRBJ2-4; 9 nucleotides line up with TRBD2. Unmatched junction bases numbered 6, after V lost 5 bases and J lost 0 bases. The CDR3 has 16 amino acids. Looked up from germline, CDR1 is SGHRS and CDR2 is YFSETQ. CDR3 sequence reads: CASRLSSGVAKNIQYF. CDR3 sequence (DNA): TGCGCCAGCAGGTTGTCTAGCGGGGTAGCCAAAAACATTCAGTACTTC. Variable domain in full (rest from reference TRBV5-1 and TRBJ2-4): KAGVTQTPRYLIKTRGQQVTLSCSPISGHRSVSWYQQTPGQGLQFLFEYFSETQRNKGNFPGRFSGRQFSNSRSEMNVSTLELGDSALYLCASRLSSGVAKNIQYFGAGTRLSVL.

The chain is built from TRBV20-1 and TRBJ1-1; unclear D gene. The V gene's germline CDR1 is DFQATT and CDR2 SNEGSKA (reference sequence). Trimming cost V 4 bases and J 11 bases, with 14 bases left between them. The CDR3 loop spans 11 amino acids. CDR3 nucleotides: TGCAGTGCTACCCCCGGCAGTGTCGCTTTCTTT. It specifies CSATPGSVAFF.